The 29 T cell receptor beta chains below all came from one sample that was sequenced in a study of identifying expanded T cells in peripheral blood. TCRdb's copy holds only in-frame clones and misses some; the assay was immunoSEQ multiplex PCR. The sample has roughly 100,000 clones, around 88% seen once; the top ten hold 17%. Sequencing was carried out using blood. These receptor sequences come from a person aged 18 to 70 in good health.

The V call is TRBV5-1, the J call TRBJ1-1, with a weak D call TRBD1 (6 bases). Looked up from germline, CDR1 is SGHRS and CDR2 is YFSETQ. The CDR3 contains 16 residues. With 3 bases removed from V and 4 bases from J, the gap between germline ends came to 19 bases. Here the CDR3 DNA reads TGCGCCAGCAGCTCCTCCCTTGGGGTCAGGGGCACTGAAGCTTTCTTT. Encoded protein: CASSSSLGVRGTEAFF.

The chain couples TRBV4-3 to TRBJ1-5; D possibly corresponds to TRBD1 (5 bases). Germline V CDR1 and CDR2: LGHNA, YSLEER. CDR3 length: 14 residues. V lost 4 bases, J lost 7 bases, and 14 bases lay in between. The CDR3 spells CASSPQRGWQPQHF. The DNA for the CDR3 is TGCGCCAGCAGCCCCCAAAGGGGATGGCAGCCCCAGCATTTT.

This clone was seen a single time. The rearrangement uses TRBV7-2 and TRBJ2-7; D may match TRBD1 or TRBD2 (5 bases each). Germline lookup yields CDR1 SGHTA and CDR2 FQGNSA. CDR3 length: 15 residues. V was trimmed by 1 base and J by 6 bases, leaving 16 bases between them. The CDR3 sequence is CASSLGGTAGGEQYF. In DNA, the CDR3 is TGTGCCAGCAGCTTAGGGGGGACGGCCGGAGGCGAGCAGTACTTC.

This chain connects TRBV6-5 to TRBJ1-2; D is possibly TRBD1 (5 bases). V lost 1 base and J 0 bases, leaving 12 bases between the germline ends. Germline V CDR1 and CDR2: MNHEY, SVGAGI. The CDR3 spans 16 residues. The CDR3 here is CASSYYSGSANYGYTF. The CDR3 region has the DNA TGTGCCAGCAGTTACTATTCAGGGTCTGCTAACTATGGCTACACCTTC.

The chain recombines TRBV7-2 with TRBJ1-2, with unresolved D. Looked up from germline, CDR1 is SGHTA and CDR2 is FQGNSA. CDR3 size: 14 residues. The V and J ends lost 4 bases and 5 bases respectively, with 14 bases between them. The CDR3 loop is CASSSLWPGYGYTF. CDR3 sequence (DNA): TGTGCCAGCAGCTCCCTATGGCCCGGATATGGCTACACCTTC.

The chain has TRBV2 and TRBJ1-5; 7 bases fit TRBD1. From germline, CDR1 is SNHLY and CDR2 FYNNEI. V lost 6 bases to trimming and J lost 4 bases; unmatched junction nucleotides: 9. The CDR3 extends over 15 amino acids. CDR3 sequence: CASSQGGTENQPQHF. The CDR3 DNA reads as TGTGCCAGCAGCCAGGGGGGGACAGAGAATCAGCCCCAGCATTTT.

This clone has a single count. This chain joins TRBV5-4 and TRBJ2-5; 7 positions agree with TRBD2. The CDR3 runs 14 residues. CDR1 is SGHNT, CDR2 YYREEE, per germline (reference sequence). V trimming: 5 bases; J trimming: 1 base; junction bases outside the gene matches: 5. Written as DNA, the CDR3 is TGTGCCAGCAGACCGGGGAGGGTCCAAGAGACCCAGTACTTC. Translation gives CASRPGRVQETQYF.

The CDR3 region is CASSQGQGAEQFF. As DNA, the CDR3 is TGCGCCAGCAGCCAAGGGCAGGGGGCTGAGCAGTTCTTC. The chain uses TRBV4-3 and TRBJ2-1; 8 bases are shared with TRBD1. The V segment lost 1 base and the J segment 9 bases; nucleotides outside the gene matches: 2. The CDR3 loop spans 13 amino acids. Per germline, CDR1 LGHNA and CDR2 YSLEER.

The V and J genes are TRBV11-2 and TRBJ2-1, with D perhaps assigned TRBD1 or TRBD2 (6 bases each). This CDR3 contains 15 residues. The V end lost 6 bases, the J end lost 7 bases, and 19 bases lay between the germline ends. CDR1 is SGHAT and CDR2 is FQNNGV in the germline V gene. In DNA form, the CDR3 reads TGTGCCAGCAGGGGAGGTGGCAGGGGCGGGAATGAGCAGTTCTTC. This encodes CASRGGGRGGNEQFF.

The V gene is TRBV15, the J gene TRBJ1-2, with D possibly matching TRBD1 (5 bases). Trimming took off 0 bases at V and 2 bases at J, with 7 bases between the two ends. The CDR3 covers 14 residues. Germline V gene lookup returns CDR1 LNHNV and CDR2 YYDKDF (reference sequence). The CDR3 nucleotides are TGTGCCACCAGCAGAGATCGACAGAACTATGGCTACACCTTC. Translating gives CATSRDRQNYGYTF.

The chain carries TRBV5-1 and TRBJ2-7; D is uncertain. There are 14 residues in the CDR3. The V end was cut by 0 bases, the J end by 3 bases, with 10 bases between. Germline loops: CDR1 SGHRS, CDR2 YFSETQ. DNA for the CDR3: TGCGCCAGCAGCTTGGTAGGGCAGAACTACGAGCAGTACTTC. This gives the protein CASSLVGQNYEQYF.

V and J are TRBV11-2 and TRBJ1-4; D remains ambiguous. CDR1 and CDR2 (germline): SGHAT, FQNNGV. Trimming stripped 5 bases from V and 4 bases from J, with 11 bases between. The CDR3 length is 14 residues. The CDR3 region is CASSRQAYNEKLFF. The CDR3 DNA reads as TGTGCCAGCAGCCGCCAGGCTTATAATGAAAAACTGTTTTTT.

In regard to this clone: In the same sample, other DNA sequences code for this CDR3. The chain uses TRBV5-1 and TRBJ2-5, with D uncertain. V gave up 2 bases and J gave up 3 bases, with 2 bases separating them. The CDR3 has 11 residues. Germline V CDR1 and CDR2: SGHRS, YFSETQ. For the CDR3, the DNA is TGCGCCAGCAGCTTAGAAGAGACCCAGTACTTC. Its protein product is CASSLEETQYF.

The DNA of the CDR3 is TGTGCCAGCTCACCGGGAAATAATTCACCCCTCCACTTT. This sequence encodes CASSPGNNSPLHF. The chain employs TRBV18 and TRBJ1-6, with D unclear. Between the trimmed V and J ends, which lost 3 bases and 5 bases, there was a span of 5 bases. Germline V gene sequence: CDR1 KGHSH, CDR2 LQKENI. The CDR3 is 13 amino acids.

This clone was recorded a few times. This rearrangement joins TRBV11-2 to TRBJ2-3; TRBD1 is a possible D gene (6 bases). V lost 1 base and J 6 bases, leaving 14 bases between the germline ends. The germline V gene has CDR1 SGHAT and CDR2 FQNNGV. CDR3 size: 15 residues. The CDR3 region is CASSLGAGEYDTQYF. CDR3 bases: TGTGCCAGCAGCTTAGGGGCAGGGGAGTACGATACGCAGTATTTT. The full variable domain, completed using reference TRBV11-2 and TRBJ2-3, is EAGVAQSPRYKIIEKRQSVAFWCNPISGHATLYWYQQILGQGPKLLIQFQNNGVVDDSQLPKDRFSAERLKGVDSTLKIQPAKLEDSAVYLCASSLGAGEYDTQYFGPGTRLTVL.

The chain has TRBV6-4 and TRBJ1-4; 7 bases match TRBD1. The CDR3 covers 19 residues. The J segment lost 0 bases and the V segment lost 3 bases, leaving 13 bases of the junction unmatched. CDR1 is MRHNA, CDR2 SNTAGT, per germline. The CDR3 DNA reads TGTGCCAGCAGTGAGGTGGGACAGCCGTTAATTGCAACTAATGAAAAACTGTTTTTT. Protein product: CASSEVGQPLIATNEKLFF.

This clone was found a few times. The rearrangement links TRBV18 to TRBJ1-6, with 9 bases lining up with TRBD1. With V trimmed by 3 bases and J by 10 bases, 7 bases remained unmatched. CDR3 length equals 15 residues. Germline V gives CDR1 KGHSH, CDR2 LQKENI. The CDR3 DNA follows: TGTGCCAGCTCACCCCGGGACAGGGAAAGCTCACCCCTCCACTTT. Protein product: CASSPRDRESSPLHF.

The V gene is TRBV7-9, the J gene TRBJ1-2, with D perhaps matching TRBD1 (5 bases). Germline V gene sequence: CDR1 SEHNR, CDR2 FQNEAQ (reference sequence). The CDR3 loop spans 14 amino acids. The germline V and J ends were trimmed by 3 bases and 6 bases, with 14 bases remaining between them. This chain's CDR3 is CASSFGWGIDGYTF. As DNA, the CDR3 is TGTGCCAGCAGCTTCGGTTGGGGGATCGATGGCTACACCTTC.

This rearrangement joins TRBV28 to TRBJ1-6; the D is unclear. The V end lost 3 bases, the J end lost 12 bases, and 6 bases lay between the germline ends. CDR1 and CDR2 from the germline V gene are MDHEN and SYDVKM. This CDR3 contains 11 residues. The chain's CDR3 is CASSFRGPLHF. The CDR3 nucleotides read TGTGCCAGCAGTTTCCGGGGACCCCTCCACTTT.

The V gene is TRBV6-4, the J gene TRBJ2-2, with 11 bases identical to TRBD2. The germline CDR1 and CDR2 sequences are MRHNA and SNTAGT. With V trimmed by 5 bases and J by 4 bases, 3 bases remained unmatched. This CDR3 spans 15 amino acids. CDR3 coding DNA: TGTGCCAGCAGTCCCGGGACTAGCGGCACCGGGGAGCTGTTTTTT. It encodes CASSPGTSGTGELFF.

This sequence joins TRBV19 and TRBJ2-2; D tentatively reads TRBD1 or TRBD2 (5 bases each). The CDR3 contains 16 residues. CDR1 and CDR2 (germline): LNHDA, SQIVND (reference sequence). Between the trimmed V and J ends, which lost 3 bases and 4 bases, there was a span of 15 bases. In DNA form, the CDR3 reads TGTGCCAGTAGTATGGGACGGATCGGGTTCACCGGGGAGCTGTTTTTT. Residues: CASSMGRIGFTGELFF.

The rearrangement links TRBV5-1 to TRBJ2-3; D is perhaps TRBD2 (6 bases). The CDR3 is made up of 14 amino acids. In germline, CDR1 is SGHRS, CDR2 YFSETQ. The ends were cut back, 2 bases at V and 2 bases at J, with 9 bases in the middle. The chain's CDR3 is CASSLGGFTDTQYF. As DNA, the CDR3 is TGCGCCAGCAGCTTAGGAGGGTTCACAGATACGCAGTATTTT.

This chain links TRBV5-5 with TRBJ2-1; no clear D gene. The germline V and J ends were trimmed by 1 base and 3 bases, with 8 bases remaining between them. The CDR3 contains 14 residues. The germline V gene has CDR1 SGHKS and CDR2 YYEKEE (reference sequence). The CDR3 DNA is TGTGCCAGCAGCTTGAGGCTCCTCTACAATGAGCAGTTCTTC. Translating it yields CASSLRLLYNEQFF.

The rearrangement links TRBV6-5 to TRBJ1-2; 8 bases fit TRBD1. Germline lookup yields CDR1 MNHEY and CDR2 SVGAGI. This CDR3 contains 13 residues. After removal of 11 bases from V and 6 bases from J, the junction contained 11 bases not matched to a gene. CDR3 amino acids: CAATGQGLDGYTF. For the CDR3, the DNA is TGTGCCGCGACCGGACAGGGCCTAGATGGCTACACCTTC.

Remarks on this clone: One end of the junction is discordant with germline, which a read error may explain. The rearrangement joins TRBV11-2 to TRBJ1-1, with D hard to call. The CDR3 runs 12 residues. Germline CDR1 reads SGHAT; CDR2 reads FQNNGV. The CDR3 DNA sequence: TGTGCCAGCGCTTCCTGGGAGACCGAAGGTTTCTTT. This translates into CASASWETEGFF.

Written as DNA, the CDR3 is TGTGCCAGCGGGTGGAACACCGGGGAGCTGTTTTTT. Translation gives CASGWNTGELFF. The chain employs TRBV7-9 and TRBJ2-2; D remains ambiguous. This CDR3 region has 12 residues. Germline CDR1 is SEHNR and CDR2 is FQNEAQ (reference sequence). V lost 8 bases and J lost 1, with 5 bases in between.

The gene calls are TRBV5-3 and TRBJ2-2, with D perhaps assigned TRBD1 or TRBD2 (6 bases each). TRBV5-3 is noted as an ORF with a role that remains uncertain. V lost 5 bases, J lost 2 bases, and 31 bases lay in between. This CDR3 has 21 residues. CDR3 residues: CARRPRKGGRPISGNTGELFF. DNA for the CDR3: TGTGCCAGAAGACCAAGGAAGGGGGGCCGTCCGATTTCAGGAAACACCGGGGAGCTGTTTTTT.

CDR3 sequence (DNA): TGTGCCAGCAGCGTAGGCGGGACCTACCAAGAGACCCAGTACTTC. Amino acids: CASSVGGTYQETQYF. V is TRBV9 and J is TRBJ2-5; weak D call: TRBD2 (6 bases). V lost 0 bases to trimming and J lost 0 bases, with 9 bases between them. CDR3 length equals 15 residues. From germline, CDR1 is SGDLS and CDR2 YYNGEE.

The genes are TRBV13 and TRBJ1-1; D gene unclear. Between the trimmed V and J ends, which lost 4 bases and 11 bases, there was a span of 17 bases. CDR3 size: 13 residues. Germline CDR1 reads PRHDT; CDR2 reads FYEKMQ (reference sequence). The CDR3 DNA sequence: TGTGCCAGCAGCTCCCTGGATAGCTTGGGGGCTTTCTTT. Translation: CASSSLDSLGAFF.